The 29 T cell receptor beta chains listed next were all sequenced from one sample in a study of blood T cell repertoires in COVID-19. Sequencing was performed with immunoSEQ multiplex PCR; in TCRdb, only in-frame clones are kept and a portion is missing. Of tens of thousands of clones listed, 80% to 90% are singletons. Input material: peripheral blood. The receptor set was obtained from a woman aged 60-75 years with acute or convalescent COVID-19.

The chain couples TRBV2 to TRBJ1-6; TRBD1 aligns across 9 bases. The junction had 10 bases not matched to a gene; V was cut back by 7 bases and J by 9 bases. The CDR3 is made up of 15 amino acids. CDR1 and CDR2 (germline): SNHLY, FYNNEI. The CDR3 reads CASNVGHRGPSPLHF. The CDR3 DNA follows: TGTGCCAGCAATGTAGGTCACAGGGGGCCTTCACCCCTCCACTTT.

The chain couples TRBV28 to TRBJ1-2; weak D call: TRBD1 (5 bases). The V gene's germline CDR1 is MDHEN and CDR2 SYDVKM. This CDR3 has 15 residues. Trimming pared 3 bases from V and 1 base from J, leaving 12 bases between. The DNA of the CDR3 is TGTGCCAGCAGTTTGTTGACAGCCAATAACTATGGCTACACCTTC. Protein: CASSLLTANNYGYTF.

The chain is built from TRBV19 and TRBJ2-2; D is ambiguous. Germline V gene lookup returns CDR1 LNHDA and CDR2 SQIVND (reference sequence). Trimming took off 7 bases at V and 2 bases at J, with 8 bases between the two ends. The CDR3 has 13 amino acids. The CDR3 DNA sequence: TGTGCCAGTAATAAGCGAAACACCGGGGAGCTGTTTTTT. Translated, it gives CASNKRNTGELFF.

The chain uses TRBV24-1 and TRBJ2-5; TRBD2 might be the D (5 bases). The V end lost 9 bases, the J end lost 5 bases, and 21 bases lay between the germline ends. Germline CDR1 KGHDR, CDR2 SFDVKD. This CDR3 comprises 15 residues. Written as DNA, the CDR3 is TGTGCCACCGGCTTGCGGAGCGGTGTCGGGGAGACCCAGTACTTC. It specifies CATGLRSGVGETQYF.

The chain couples TRBV13 to TRBJ1-1; 8 nucleotides match TRBD1. CDR1 is PRHDT and CDR2 is FYEKMQ in the germline V gene (reference sequence). With V trimmed by 5 bases and J by 5 bases, 7 bases remained unmatched. There are 14 residues in the CDR3. This chain's CDR3 is CASSTGQGRTEAFF. Written as DNA, the CDR3 is TGTGCCAGCAGCACCGGACAGGGCCGGACTGAAGCTTTCTTT.

The rearrangement joins TRBV11-3 to TRBJ2-1, with TRBD2 matching 10 bases. The CDR3 sequence is 15 residues long. The J segment lost 7 bases and the V segment lost 2 bases, leaving 5 bases of the junction unmatched. Germline V gene data show CDR1 as SGHNT and CDR2 as YENEEA. CDR3 DNA: TGTGCCAGCAGCTTATCTAGCGGGGGACGGAATGAGCAGTTCTTC. Translating gives CASSLSSGGRNEQFF.

The chain has TRBV7-2 and TRBJ1-6; D is possibly TRBD1 (6 bases). CDR3 length equals 13 residues. The V end lost 3 bases, the J end lost 10 bases, and 10 bases lay between the germline ends. Germline CDR1 reads SGHTA; CDR2 reads FQGNSA. The CDR3 DNA reads as TGTGCCAGCAGCTTTGGGACACTCTCACCCCTCCACTTT. Translated: CASSFGTLSPLHF.

This chain joins TRBV21-1 and TRBJ2-7; the table's TRBD2 call for D was not verified on the DNA. TRBV21-1 is deemed a pseudogene. The CDR3 contains 17 residues. The CDR3 DNA reads TGTGCCAGCAGCAAAGTACCCGGGACTAGCGGGATGGCCGAGCAGTACTTC. Its protein product is CASSKVPGTSGMAEQYF.

DNA of the CDR3: TGTGCCAGCAGTCCGGACAGGGGCTTCAATCAGCCCCAGCATTTT. Translating it yields CASSPDRGFNQPQHF. V is TRBV2 and J is TRBJ1-5; 9 bases fit TRBD1. Germline V gives CDR1 SNHLY, CDR2 FYNNEI. V was clipped by 5 bases and J by 3 bases; unmatched bases: 5. The CDR3 covers 15 residues.

As DNA, the CDR3 is TGTGCCAGCAGCCACACGGGGGGTACGAACACCGGGGAGCTGTTTTTT. This sequence encodes CASSHTGGTNTGELFF. The chain couples TRBV5-4 to TRBJ2-2, with 7 positions matching TRBD2. The trim removed 4 bases at V and 0 bases at J, leaving 6 bases unmatched. The CDR3 runs 16 residues. In germline, CDR1 is SGHNT, CDR2 YYREEE (reference sequence).

This clone came up a few times. The chain recombines TRBV6-2 or TRBV6-3 with TRBJ1-5; maybe TRBD1 (6 bases). This CDR3 comprises 19 residues. Germline values: CDR1 MNHEY, CDR2 SVGEGT. The ends were cut back, 2 bases at V and 0 bases at J, with 20 bases in the middle. CDR3 in DNA: TGTGCCAGCAGTTACGATTCCAGGGGAACGGTTCTTAGCAATCAGCCCCAGCATTTT. Its protein is CASSYDSRGTVLSNQPQHF.

This chain uses TRBV28 with TRBJ1-5; TRBD1 is a possible D gene (5 bases). The V gene's germline CDR1 is MDHEN and CDR2 SYDVKM. The CDR3 totals 15 residues. The V gene lost 3 bases and the J gene lost 2 bases, with 11 bases spanning the gap. The CDR3 sequence: CASSFSGGGNQPQHF. The CDR3 bases are TGTGCCAGCAGTTTTTCGGGGGGTGGCAATCAGCCCCAGCATTTT.

CDR3 in DNA: TGTGCCAGCAGCCCAGAATATGGCTACACCTTC. This gives the protein CASSPEYGYTF. This chain joins TRBV6-6 and TRBJ1-2, with no clear D. V was trimmed by 6 bases and J by 5 bases, leaving 7 bases between them. The CDR3 totals 11 residues. Germline-derived CDR1 and CDR2 are MNHNY and SVGAGI (reference sequence).

The V gene is TRBV6-1, the J gene TRBJ1-4; possible D gene TRBD1, 6 bases. Germline-derived CDR1 and CDR2 are MNHNS and SASEGT. The CDR3 sequence is 17 residues long. V dropped 1 base and J dropped 7 bases, with 19 bases sitting between them. CDR3 loop: CASSEGIQGQRGEKLFF. The CDR3 region has the DNA TGTGCCAGCAGTGAAGGTATACAGGGCCAGAGGGGTGAAAAACTGTTTTTT.

The chain recombines TRBV28 with TRBJ1-5; D is unclear. Germline CDR1 reads MDHEN; CDR2 reads SYDVKM. V lost 8 bases, J lost 1 base, and 6 bases lay in between. The CDR3 has 12 amino acids. In DNA, the CDR3 is TGTGCCAGCCGGGTAAGCAATCAGCCCCAGCATTTT. Translating gives CASRVSNQPQHF.

This rearrangement joins TRBV19 to TRBJ1-2; TRBD1 aligns across 7 bases. This CDR3 is built from 15 residues. After removal of 5 bases from V and 2 bases from J, the junction contained 8 bases not matched to a gene. Germline CDR1 is LNHDA and CDR2 is SQIVND (reference sequence). In DNA form, the CDR3 reads TGTGCCAGTAGTCTTAAGCCGACAGGGAACTATGGCTACACCTTC. Its protein product is CASSLKPTGNYGYTF.

This rearrangement joins TRBV7-9 to TRBJ1-4; 8 nucleotides match TRBD1. The CDR3 is 13 residues long. J gave up 8 bases and V 6 bases, and 5 bases lay outside the gene matches. The germline V gene encodes CDR1 SEHNR and CDR2 FQNEAQ (reference sequence). The CDR3 loop reads CASSRGQGEKLFF. The CDR3 bases are TGTGCCAGCAGTCGTGGACAGGGAGAAAAACTGTTTTTT.

This rearrangement joins TRBV27 to TRBJ1-5, with 7 bases fitting TRBD1. Germline V lookup: CDR1 MNHEY, CDR2 SMNVEV (reference sequence). V dropped 9 bases and J dropped 2; count of bases not matched to a gene: 7. The CDR3 consists of 14 residues. The CDR3 protein is CASRQGGRNQPQHF. In DNA, the CDR3 is TGTGCCAGTCGACAGGGAGGACGCAATCAGCCCCAGCATTTT.

This rearrangement joins TRBV29-1 to TRBJ1-2, with D hard to call. Germline CDR1 and CDR2: SQVTM and ANQGSEA. V was shortened by 6 bases and J by 5 bases, with 7 bases between the two germline ends. The CDR3 is 10 amino acids. CDR3 in DNA: TGCAGCGTCCTGCAGTATGGCTACACCTTC. Translation gives CSVLQYGYTF. Full variable domain (outside the CDR3, taken from reference TRBV29-1 and TRBJ1-2): SAVISQKPSRDICQRGTSLTIQCQVDSQVTMMFWYRQQPGQSLTLIATANQGSEATYESGFVIDKFPISRPNLTFSTLTVSNMSPEDSSIYLCSVLQYGYTFGSGTRLTVV.

The rearrangement links TRBV7-8 to TRBJ1-2; maybe TRBD1 (5 bases). Germline CDR1 reads SGHVS; CDR2 reads FQNEAQ. The V and J ends lost 3 bases and 6 bases respectively, with 11 bases between them. CDR3 size: 13 residues. CDR3 protein: CASSFRAGHGYTF. The CDR3 DNA is TGTGCCAGCAGCTTTAGGGCAGGGCATGGCTACACCTTC. Full variable domain (rest looked up from reference TRBV7-8 and TRBJ1-2): GAGVSQSPRYKVAKRGQDVALRCDPISGHVSLFWYQQALGQGPEFLTYFQNEAQLDKSGLPSDRFFAERPEGSVSTLKIQRTQQEDSAVYLCASSFRAGHGYTFGSGTRLTVV.

This chain connects TRBV28 to TRBJ1-2; 9 bases fit TRBD1. V shed 4 bases and J 7 bases; nucleotides not matched to a gene: 7. CDR3 size: 14 residues. CDR1 and CDR2 (germline): MDHEN, SYDVKM. CDR3 protein: CASSSGTGSSGYTF. DNA of the CDR3: TGTGCCAGCAGTTCCGGGACAGGGTCGAGTGGCTACACCTTC.

V gene TRBV6-1 combines with J gene TRBJ2-3; the match to TRBD2 covers 11 bases. Germline assignment: CDR1 MNHNS and CDR2 SASEGT. V trimming: 3 bases; J trimming: 4 bases; junction bases outside the gene matches: 3. The CDR3 is 15 amino acids. The CDR3 here is CASSDVAGGSDTQYF. CDR3 sequence (DNA): TGTGCCAGCAGTGATGTAGCGGGAGGGTCAGATACGCAGTATTTT.

This rearrangement joins TRBV6-6 to TRBJ2-7; D gene ambiguous. CDR1 and CDR2 (germline): MNHNY, SVGAGI (reference sequence). Trimming cost V 6 bases and J 6 bases, with 9 bases left between them. The CDR3 has 11 residues. As DNA, the CDR3 is TGTGCCAGCAGGACATTTGGCGAGCAGTACTTC. Translating gives CASRTFGEQYF.

The chain employs TRBV19 and TRBJ1-1; D may be TRBD1 (6 bases). Germline V CDR1 and CDR2: LNHDA, SQIVND (reference sequence). The CDR3 is 15 residues long. V lost 6 bases and J 0 bases, leaving 14 bases between the germline ends. The CDR3 DNA follows: TGTGCCAGTAGCCCCAACAGGGCCATGAACACTGAAGCTTTCTTT. It codes for CASSPNRAMNTEAFF. The full variable domain, with the rest looked up from reference TRBV19 and TRBJ1-1, is DGGITQSPKYLFRKEGQNVTLSCEQNLNHDAMYWYRQDPGQGLRLIYYSQIVNDFQKGDIAEGYSVSREKKESFPLTVTSAQKNPTAFYLCASSPNRAMNTEAFFGQGTRLTVV.

This chain uses TRBV5-4 with TRBJ1-2; maybe TRBD1 (5 bases). Germline V gives CDR1 SGHNT, CDR2 YYREEE (reference sequence). CDR3 length: 15 residues. Deletions cut 4 bases from V and 0 bases from J, with 13 bases between. The CDR3, as DNA: TGTGCCAGCAGCCGGGGGGAGGCCCCTAACTATGGCTACACCTTC. Residues: CASSRGEAPNYGYTF.

A word on this clone: Other DNA variants within this sample encode the same CDR3. The chain combines TRBV6-5 with TRBJ2-6; TRBD1 matches at 9 bases. With V trimmed by 6 bases and J by 0 bases, 0 bases remained unmatched. CDR3 size: 15 residues. Germline V lookup: CDR1 MNHEY, CDR2 SVGAGI. The CDR3 protein is CASRTGGSGANVLTF. CDR3 sequence (DNA): TGTGCCAGCAGGACAGGGGGCTCTGGGGCCAACGTCCTGACTTTC.

The chain uses TRBV23-1 and TRBJ2-3; D not certain. TRBV23-1 carries the ORF label, with uncertain function. The ends were cut back, 6 bases at V and 2 bases at J, with 15 bases in the middle. The CDR3 consists of 15 residues. DNA for the CDR3: TGCGCCAGCAGCCAAGACACTCTTGACACAGATACGCAGTATTTT. Its translation is CASSQDTLDTDTQYF.

The chain carries TRBV6-6 and TRBJ1-3; unclear D gene. The germline V and J ends were trimmed by 0 bases and 1 base, with 7 bases remaining between them. CDR1 is MNHNY and CDR2 is SVGAGI in the germline V gene (reference sequence). This CDR3 region has 15 residues. The CDR3 region is CASSYSPGSGNTIYF. The CDR3 DNA reads as TGTGCCAGCAGTTACTCACCCGGTTCTGGAAACACCATATATTTT.

V and J are TRBV7-8 and TRBJ2-1; 8 positions match TRBD2. The CDR3 has 17 amino acids. In germline, CDR1 is SGHVS, CDR2 FQNEAQ. The V gene end was trimmed by 1 base and the J gene end by 7 bases; junction bases not matched to a gene: 12. For the CDR3, the DNA is TGTGCCAGCAGCTTAGGATATGCGGGAGGCCCTGGGAATGAGCAGTTCTTC. It translates to CASSLGYAGGPGNEQFF.